The 32 T cell receptor beta chains in this list originate from one sample, sequenced in a study of follicular helper T cells after annual influenza vaccination. Sequenced by immunoSEQ multiplex PCR; TCRdb stores in-frame clones only, minus some. The profile shows 5,700 or so clones, roughly 80% of them singletons. Time point defined: 2015-2016 season, 7 days after influenza vaccination. The specimen comprised CXCR5+ CD38- circulating T follicular helper cells from blood, sampled 7 days after influenza vaccination. The sample's subset: circulating Tfh, non-naive CD4+CXCR5+PD-1+ (ICOS+CD38+ or ICOS-CD38-). Receptors originate from an adult who received the influenza vaccine.

This clone showed up just a few times. The V call is TRBV27, the J call TRBJ2-7; 7 bases are shared with TRBD1. Germline trimming cut 3 bases from V and 7 bases from J; bases unmatched to any gene: 12. CDR1 and CDR2 from the germline V gene are MNHEY and SMNVEV (reference sequence). The CDR3 sequence is 15 residues long. CDR3 bases: TGTGCCAGCAGTTTTCGCGCCACAGGGGTAAAGGAGCAGTACTTC. It translates to CASSFRATGVKEQYF.

The V and J genes are TRBV7-9 and TRBJ2-1; no firm D call. This CDR3 region has 14 residues. Trimming took off 2 bases at V and 4 bases at J, with 9 bases between the two ends. Per the germline V gene, CDR1 is SEHNR and CDR2 is FQNEAQ (reference sequence). CDR3 sequence reads: CASSLNGPYNEQFF. Written as DNA, the CDR3 is TGTGCCAGCAGCTTAAATGGACCGTACAATGAGCAGTTCTTC.

The chain employs TRBV5-8 and TRBJ1-5, with 12 bases lining up with TRBD1. CDR3 length: 15 residues. Germline CDR1 reads SGHTS; CDR2 reads YDEGEE. With V trimmed by 3 bases and J by 12 bases, 10 bases remained unmatched. CDR3 nucleotide sequence: TGTGCCAGCAGCTCCGGGACAGGGGGCGATTGGCACCAGCATTTT. Residues: CASSSGTGGDWHQHF.

The chain couples TRBV5-4 to TRBJ2-1, with unresolved D. With 4 bases removed from V and 8 bases from J, the gap between germline ends came to 13 bases. The CDR3 is 13 residues long. CDR1 is SGHNT, CDR2 YYREEE, per germline (reference sequence). In DNA form, the CDR3 reads TGTGCCAGCAGCAAGACGTTCTGGGATGAGCAGTTCTTC. Translating it yields CASSKTFWDEQFF.

This clone came up once. This chain joins TRBV28 and TRBJ1-4; D unclear. The CDR3 has 15 amino acids. Trimming stripped 1 base from V and 7 bases from J, with 13 bases between. Germline CDR1 reads MDHEN; CDR2 reads SYDVKM. DNA of the CDR3: TGTGCCAGCAGTTTATTTGGGGAAGGCGGTGAAAAACTGTTTTTT. This codes for CASSLFGEGGEKLFF.

The chain has TRBV7-2 and TRBJ1-6, with D unclear. Germline values: CDR1 SGHTA, CDR2 FQGNSA. The V and J ends lost 0 bases and 7 bases respectively, with 7 bases between them. There are 14 residues in the CDR3. Written as DNA, the CDR3 is TGTGCCAGCAGCTTAGCCCCCAGAAATTCACCCCTCCACTTT. It codes for CASSLAPRNSPLHF.

The chain uses TRBV27 and TRBJ1-1; no clear D. Germline V gene lookup returns CDR1 MNHEY and CDR2 SMNVEV (reference sequence). There are 13 residues in the CDR3. Trimming cost V 5 bases and J 8 bases, with 15 bases left between them. The CDR3 region is CASSIFRSMEAFF. CDR3 coding DNA: TGTGCCAGCAGTATTTTCCGGTCGATGGAAGCTTTCTTT.

The chain uses TRBV15 and TRBJ2-2; 11 bases map to TRBD2. This CDR3 has 16 residues. V lost 3 bases to trimming and J lost 5 bases; unmatched junction nucleotides: 5. Germline CDR1 and CDR2: LNHNV and YYDKDF (reference sequence). CDR3 DNA sequence: TGTGCCACCAGCAGCCCGGGACTAGCGGTGACCGGGGAGCTGTTTTTT. This gives the protein CATSSPGLAVTGELFF.

This clone was seen only a few times. The chain uses TRBV19 and TRBJ1-2; D not resolved. CDR1 and CDR2 (germline): LNHDA, SQIVND (reference sequence). CDR3 length equals 14 residues. With 2 bases removed from V and 0 bases from J, the gap between germline ends came to 7 bases. The CDR3 sequence: CASSIQTANYGYTF. CDR3 bases: TGTGCCAGTAGTATACAGACCGCTAACTATGGCTACACCTTC.

This clone was observed a handful of times. V and J are TRBV6-5 and TRBJ1-2; D not resolved. The germline V and J ends were trimmed by 6 bases and 3 bases, with 11 bases remaining between them. Per germline, CDR1 MNHEY and CDR2 SVGAGI. CDR3 length equals 13 residues. The CDR3 sequence is CASSDRPDYGYTF. The DNA for the CDR3 is TGTGCCAGCAGCGACCGACCGGACTATGGCTACACCTTC.

The rearrangement uses TRBV29-1 and TRBJ1-5; D not certain. Looked up from germline, CDR1 is SQVTM and CDR2 is ANQGSEA. V lost 4 bases and J lost 4, with 11 bases in between. The CDR3 extends over 13 amino acids. The CDR3 region is CSVGRDGNQPQHF. For the CDR3, the DNA is TGCAGCGTTGGTAGGGATGGTAATCAGCCCCAGCATTTT.

The DNA for the CDR3 is TGTGCCAGCACTAGACAGGCTGCTAACTATGGCTACACCTTC. It is translated as CASTRQAANYGYTF. The rearrangement uses TRBV6-1 and TRBJ1-2; D possibly corresponds to TRBD1 (6 bases). The CDR3 is 14 residues long. The V gene's germline CDR1 is MNHNS and CDR2 SASEGT. V dropped 7 bases and J dropped 0 bases, with 12 bases sitting between them.

CDR3 coding DNA: TGTGCCAGCTCACCCCCAAGCGGTGCAGGGTATCGTGGCTACACCTTC. Its protein product is CASSPPSGAGYRGYTF. The V gene is TRBV18, the J gene TRBJ1-2; the D gene is possibly TRBD1 (5 bases). Germline-derived CDR1 and CDR2 are KGHSH and LQKENI. This CDR3 region has 16 residues. V gave up 3 bases and J gave up 7 bases, with 21 bases separating them.

The CDR3 sequence: CASRSTGSNQPQHF. The CDR3 nucleotides are TGTGCCAGCAGATCCACAGGGAGCAATCAGCCCCAGCATTTT. The gene calls are TRBV28 and TRBJ1-5; TRBD1 might be the D (6 bases). The ends were cut back, 6 bases at V and 1 base at J, with 10 bases in the middle. This CDR3 is 14 amino acids long. Germline V gene sequence: CDR1 MDHEN, CDR2 SYDVKM.

This clone occurred once. This chain uses TRBV7-9 with TRBJ1-1; D not resolved. The CDR3 runs 12 residues. Deletions cut 8 bases from V and 3 bases from J, with 10 bases between. The germline gives CDR1 SEHNR, CDR2 FQNEAQ (reference sequence). The CDR3 DNA reads as TGTGCCAGCTACCGTGGGGACACTGAAGCTTTCTTT. It specifies CASYRGDTEAFF.

V is TRBV11-2 and J is TRBJ1-4, with a weak D call TRBD1 (5 bases). V gave up 3 bases and J gave up 8 bases, with 25 bases separating them. CDR1 is SGHAT, CDR2 FQNNGV, per germline. The CDR3 consists of 18 residues. The CDR3 spells CASSFRTPGGDVGEKLFF. The CDR3, as DNA: TGTGCCAGCAGCTTTCGTACTCCTGGGGGGGACGTTGGGGAAAAACTGTTTTTT.

Only one count was recorded for this clone. The chain combines TRBV11-3 with TRBJ2-2; D unclear. This CDR3 contains 15 residues. The V gene's germline CDR1 is SGHNT and CDR2 YENEEA. Trimming cost V 5 bases and J 0 bases, with 10 bases left between them. CDR3 coding DNA: TGTGCCAGCAGCCCAACCACGACGAACACCGGGGAGCTGTTTTTT. It translates to CASSPTTTNTGELFF.

The chain couples TRBV5-1 to TRBJ2-1; 7 nucleotides agree with TRBD1. Germline V lookup: CDR1 SGHRS, CDR2 YFSETQ. The CDR3 has 15 amino acids. The J segment lost 0 bases and the V segment lost 3 bases, leaving 3 bases of the junction unmatched. The CDR3 nucleotides read TGCGCCAGCAGCTCCCGGGACAGCTCCTACAATGAGCAGTTCTTC. Protein sequence: CASSSRDSSYNEQFF.

The chain carries TRBV6-1 and TRBJ2-5; 11 nucleotides line up with TRBD2. V trimming: 8 bases; J trimming: 5 bases; junction bases outside the gene matches: 10. The germline gives CDR1 MNHNS, CDR2 SASEGT. This CDR3 contains 15 residues. The CDR3 nucleotides read TGTGCCAGCCGCACTAGCGGGGGTATTACGGAGACCCAGTACTTC. Protein: CASRTSGGITETQYF.

The chain combines TRBV28 with TRBJ2-7; perhaps D is TRBD1 or TRBD2 (6 bases each). The CDR3 runs to 16 residues. In germline, CDR1 is MDHEN, CDR2 SYDVKM. Trimming removed 2 bases at V and 0 bases at J, with 14 bases between. DNA for the CDR3: TGTGCCAGCAGTTTAAAACGGGGGCCCAACTCCTACGAGCAGTACTTC. Its translation is CASSLKRGPNSYEQYF.

V gene TRBV19 combines with J gene TRBJ2-5, with 11 bases lining up with TRBD2. This CDR3 comprises 16 residues. Germline values: CDR1 LNHDA, CDR2 SQIVND (reference sequence). V was pared by 3 bases and J by 3 bases, with 6 bases of the junction left unmatched. CDR3 coding DNA: TGTGCCAGTAGTATGTCTAGCGGGAGGATGGAAGAGACCCAGTACTTC. It yields the protein CASSMSSGRMEETQYF.

V and J are TRBV9 and TRBJ2-5; the match to TRBD1 covers 8 bases. Looked up from germline, CDR1 is SGDLS and CDR2 is YYNGEE. The CDR3 is made up of 16 amino acids. The ends lost 4 bases at V and 11 bases at J; junction bases unmatched: 19. The DNA for the CDR3 is TGTGCCAGCAGCCCAAGACAGGGGAGTACTCCGCGAGAGCAGTACTTC. This translates into CASSPRQGSTPREQYF. Full variable domain (rest looked up from reference TRBV9 and TRBJ2-5): DSGVTQTPKHLITATGQRVTLRCSPRSGDLSVYWYQQSLDQGLQFLIQYYNGEERAKGNILERFSAQQFPDLHSELNLSSLELGDSALYFCASSPRQGSTPREQYFGPGTRLLVL.

The chain couples TRBV7-2 to TRBJ2-3; no firm D call. The CDR3 length is 12 residues. Trimming cost V 4 bases and J 2 bases, with 4 bases left between them. Germline assignment: CDR1 SGHTA and CDR2 FQGNSA. The CDR3 is CASSSYTDTQYF. CDR3 DNA sequence: TGTGCCAGCAGCTCCTACACAGATACGCAGTATTTT.

This sequence joins TRBV15 and TRBJ2-7; perhaps TRBD1 as D (6 bases). Germline V gene sequence: CDR1 LNHNV, CDR2 YYDKDF (reference sequence). V was pared by 1 base and J by 0 bases, with 13 bases between. The CDR3 is 16 residues long. In DNA, the CDR3 is TGTGCCACCAGCAGAGGGAACAGGGCTTTCTCCTACGAGCAGTACTTC. Its translation is CATSRGNRAFSYEQYF.

This clone was recorded only once. This rearrangement joins TRBV28 to TRBJ1-6, with a possible D match to TRBD1 (5 bases). Germline V gene lookup returns CDR1 MDHEN and CDR2 SYDVKM. This CDR3 spans 15 amino acids. V lost 2 bases to trimming and J lost 9 bases, with 14 bases between them. The CDR3 nucleotides read TGTGCCAGCAGTTTAGGGGGTTCGGATCCTTCACCCCTCCACTTT. Translation: CASSLGGSDPSPLHF.

The chain couples TRBV25-1 to TRBJ1-1; 9 nucleotides agree with TRBD1. Germline values: CDR1 MGHDK, CDR2 SYGVNS. Losses at the gene ends were 3 bases for V and 7 bases for J; bases not matched to a gene: 6. CDR3 length: 14 residues. The CDR3 bases are TGTGCCAGCAGTGAGACGACAGGGGGGGGTGAAGCTTTCTTT. This codes for CASSETTGGGEAFF.

This chain connects TRBV2 to TRBJ1-2; no definite D call. The germline V gene has CDR1 SNHLY and CDR2 FYNNEI. This CDR3 spans 13 amino acids. V was clipped by 1 base and J by 2 bases, with 5 bases between them. As DNA, the CDR3 is TGTGCCAGCAGTGAAGACAACAACTATGGCTACACCTTC. Amino acid sequence: CASSEDNNYGYTF. The full variable domain, rest sourced from reference TRBV2 and TRBJ1-2, is EPEVTQTPSHQVTQMGQEVILRCVPISNHLYFYWYRQILGQKVEFLVSFYNNEISEKSEIFDDQFSVERPDGSNFTLKIRSTKLEDSAMYFCASSEDNNYGYTFGSGTRLTVV.

The gene calls are TRBV28 and TRBJ2-5; tentative D call: TRBD1 (5 bases). Germline CDR1 reads MDHEN; CDR2 reads SYDVKM. Trimming cost V 3 bases and J 2 bases, with 13 bases left between them. The CDR3 sequence is 15 residues long. CDR3 in amino acids: CASSFQGNTQETQYF. The CDR3 DNA follows: TGTGCCAGCAGTTTCCAGGGCAACACGCAAGAGACCCAGTACTTC.

This chain links TRBV5-5 with TRBJ1-3; D might be TRBD1 (5 bases). V was pared by 3 bases and J by 2 bases, with 9 bases between. Germline lookup yields CDR1 SGHKS and CDR2 YYEKEE (reference sequence). This CDR3 is built from 14 residues. The CDR3 sequence: CASSSGNAGNTIYF. CDR3 in DNA: TGTGCCAGCAGCTCAGGGAACGCTGGAAACACCATATATTTT. Together with reference TRBV5-5 and TRBJ1-3, the CDR3 gives the full variable domain: DAGVTQSPTHLIKTRGQQVTLRCSPISGHKSVSWYQQVLGQGPQFIFQYYEKEERGRGNFPDRFSARQFPNYSSELNVNALLLGDSALYLCASSSGNAGNTIYFGEGSWLTVV.

The CDR3: CASTRQGNTGELFF. CDR3 DNA: TGTGCCAGCACACGTCAGGGGAACACCGGGGAGCTGTTTTTT. The V and J genes are TRBV6-5 and TRBJ2-2; tentatively, D is TRBD1 (5 bases). Germline values: CDR1 MNHEY, CDR2 SVGAGI. There are 14 residues in the CDR3. V was shortened by 7 bases and J by 1 base, with 10 bases between the two germline ends.

This clone showed up just a few times. The DNA of the CDR3 is TGTGCCTGGAGTGTACAGCGTGAAGCTTTCTTT. As protein: CAWSVQREAFF. The chain joins TRBV30 to TRBJ1-1, with D uncertain. Looked up from germline, CDR1 is GTSNPN and CDR2 is SVGIG (reference sequence). The length of the CDR3 is 11 residues. Trimming removed 0 bases from V and 7 bases from J, with 6 bases in between.

The chain combines TRBV28 with TRBJ2-7; the D gene is possibly TRBD2 (6 bases). This CDR3 has 14 amino acids. Germline values: CDR1 MDHEN, CDR2 SYDVKM. The germline V and J ends were trimmed by 1 base and 5 bases, with 12 bases remaining between them. The CDR3 here is CASSLLMGGNEQYF. The CDR3 nucleotides are TGTGCCAGCAGTTTATTGATGGGGGGTAACGAGCAGTACTTC.